These T cell receptor beta chains were read from a single sample in a study of blood T cell repertoires in COVID-19. Repertoires were generated with immunoSEQ multiplex PCR, while TCRdb's copy carries only in-frame clones and drops some. The sample lists tens of thousands of clones; 80% were seen once. Specimen: peripheral blood. The receptors come from a woman in her 70s with acute or convalescent COVID-19. The conserved cysteine and the conserved F or W are not part of the CDR3 here.

TRBV7-7	ASSPDRVSYEQY
TRBV7-3	ASSSGQFGSPLH
TRBV4-3	ASSQDSLAGGTGELF
TRBV4-3	ASSQDSTSGGLSYEQY
TRBV5-1	ASRKGGDEKLF
TRBV30	AWSSDRVYEQY
TRBV28	ASRGGGVNYGYT
TRBV4-2	ASSHPGTGGARTNEKLF
TRBV10-3	AISESQGVGQPQH
TRBV23-1	ASSHHGGGQSSYEQY
TRBV28	ASSLFAGFRYA
TRBV18	ASSPQGTLQGTQY
TRBV27	ASSFRGGDTQY
TRBV6-5	ASRGQTNTGELF
TRBV28	ASRQLSAGETQY
TRBV18	ASSPGLAPGVNEQF
TRBV25-1	ASRGLRPGGALDEQY